These 29 T cell receptor beta chains came from one sample sequenced in a study of technical replicates of blood from a handful of donors. Produced via immunoSEQ multiplex PCR; TCRdb's table is partial and in-frame only. The table records tens of thousands of clones, around 97% of them present only once. The source material was T cells isolated from PBMCs. Source of these receptors: a human donor in good health.

This chain joins TRBV5-6 and TRBJ2-7; TRBD2 aligns across 12 bases. The CDR3 sequence is 15 residues long. V gave up 4 bases and J gave up 1 base; unmatched junction bases: 3. Looked up from germline, CDR1 is SGHDT and CDR2 is YYEEEE. CDR3 protein: CASSMTSGSSYEQYF. The CDR3 region has the DNA TGTGCCAGCAGCATGACTAGCGGGAGTTCCTACGAGCAGTACTTC.

The chain uses TRBV5-4 and TRBJ2-7; no reliable D call. The CDR3 runs to 14 residues. Germline V gene lookup returns CDR1 SGHNT and CDR2 YYREEE (reference sequence). V shed 0 bases and J shed 0 bases, with 7 bases lying between them. CDR3 protein: CASSLGDRSYEQYF. The CDR3, as DNA: TGTGCCAGCAGCTTGGGAGATCGCTCCTACGAGCAGTACTTC. Filled out from reference TRBV5-4 and TRBJ2-7, the complete variable domain reads ETGVTQSPTHLIKTRGQQVTLRCSSQSGHNTVSWYQQALGQGPQFIFQYYREEENGRGNFPPRFSGLQFPNYSSELNVNALELDDSALYLCASSLGDRSYEQYFGPGTRLTVT.

In its sample, this clone was seen once. The rearrangement joins TRBV5-1 to TRBJ2-7; weak D call: TRBD2 (5 bases). The CDR3 length is 16 residues. Looked up from germline, CDR1 is SGHRS and CDR2 is YFSETQ. Trimming pared 0 bases from V and 4 bases from J, leaving 17 bases between. The CDR3 loop is CASSLEDSRSIYEQYF. For the CDR3, the DNA is TGCGCCAGCAGCTTGGAGGACTCCCGCTCAATTTACGAGCAGTACTTC. Full variable domain (remainder filled in from reference TRBV5-1 and TRBJ2-7): KAGVTQTPRYLIKTRGQQVTLSCSPISGHRSVSWYQQTPGQGLQFLFEYFSETQRNKGNFPGRFSGRQFSNSRSEMNVSTLELGDSALYLCASSLEDSRSIYEQYFGPGTRLTVT.

The chain has TRBV10-2 and TRBJ2-3; TRBD2 aligns across 12 bases. CDR1 WSHSY and CDR2 SAAADI come from the germline V gene. After removal of 6 bases from V and 4 bases from J, the junction contained 5 bases not matched to a gene. There are 15 residues in the CDR3. The CDR3 is CASRWTSGAADTQYF. Here the CDR3 DNA reads TGCGCCAGCAGATGGACTAGCGGGGCCGCAGATACGCAGTATTTT.

The V call is TRBV14, the J call TRBJ2-7; D perhaps matches TRBD2 (6 bases). The CDR3 has 13 amino acids. Trimming left V 4 bases short and J 5 bases short, with 12 bases between. The germline V gene encodes CDR1 SGHDN and CDR2 FVKESK. CDR3 region: CASSLRTNDEQYF. In DNA form, the CDR3 reads TGTGCCAGCAGCCTCAGGACTAATGACGAGCAGTACTTC. Using reference TRBV14 and TRBJ2-7 for the parts outside the CDR3, the full variable domain is EAGVTQFPSHSVIEKGQTVTLRCDPISGHDNLYWYRRVMGKEIKFLLHFVKESKQDESGMPNNRFLAERTGGTYSTLKVQPAELEDSGVYFCASSLRTNDEQYFGPGTRLTVT.

The chain couples TRBV10-2 to TRBJ2-7, with 15 bases fitting TRBD2. Germline V lookup: CDR1 WSHSY, CDR2 SAAADI. This CDR3 contains 15 residues. V was pared by 8 bases and J by 4 bases, with 6 bases of the junction left unmatched. In nucleotides, the CDR3 is TGCGCCAGCGGACTAGCGGGAGGGGGCGTTTACGAGCAGTACTTC. This translates into CASGLAGGGVYEQYF.

The chain couples TRBV10-1 to TRBJ1-1; 7 nucleotides align to TRBD1. The V segment lost 3 bases and the J segment 5 bases; nucleotides outside the gene matches: 6. The germline gives CDR1 WNHNN, CDR2 SYGVQD (reference sequence). The CDR3 is 14 residues long. The chain's CDR3 is CASSDPTGVTEAFF. The DNA for the CDR3 is TGCGCCAGCAGTGACCCAACAGGGGTTACTGAAGCTTTCTTT.

This clone was recorded once. V and J are TRBV4-2 and TRBJ2-1, with 10 bases identical to TRBD2. CDR1 and CDR2 from the germline V gene are LGHNA and YNFKEQ. With 3 bases clipped from V and 5 bases from J, the junction kept 16 bases outside the gene matches. The CDR3 consists of 19 residues. The CDR3 coding sequence is TGTGCCAGCAGCCACACTAGCGGGATAAACCGACGGGCTCACAATGAGCAGTTCTTC. Encoded protein: CASSHTSGINRRAHNEQFF.

The gene calls are TRBV5-1 and TRBJ1-4, with D perhaps matching TRBD1 (5 bases). There are 13 residues in the CDR3. V lost 8 bases and J lost 5, with 13 bases in between. Germline V gene lookup returns CDR1 SGHRS and CDR2 YFSETQ. The CDR3: CASQDTNNEKLFF. CDR3 in DNA: TGCGCCAGTCAGGACACCAACAATGAAAAACTGTTTTTT.

The chain joins TRBV7-9 to TRBJ1-6; D remains unclear. Germline CDR1 SEHNR, CDR2 FQNEAQ (reference sequence). V was shortened by 2 bases and J by 7 bases, with 12 bases between the two germline ends. The CDR3 covers 15 residues. The CDR3 loop reads CASSLSGSHNSPLHF. The CDR3 DNA is TGTGCCAGCAGCTTAAGCGGATCCCACAATTCACCCCTCCACTTT. The full variable domain, rest sourced from reference TRBV7-9 and TRBJ1-6, is DTGVSQNPRHKITKRGQNVTFRCDPISEHNRLYWYRQTLGQGPEFLTYFQNEAQLEKSRLLSDRFSAERPKGSFSTLEIQRTEQGDSAMYLCASSLSGSHNSPLHFGNGTRLTVT.

The chain links TRBV11-2 to TRBJ2-1; the match to TRBD1 covers 9 bases. The CDR3 extends over 15 amino acids. CDR1 is SGHAT, CDR2 FQNNGV, per germline. V lost 4 bases, J lost 6 bases, and 7 bases stayed unmatched. The CDR3 loop is CASSSNRGRVNEQFF. CDR3 coding DNA: TGTGCCAGCAGCTCGAACAGGGGGCGGGTCAATGAGCAGTTCTTC.

CDR3 loop: CASSLDRGAVTEAFF. In nucleotides, the CDR3 is TGCGCCAGCAGCCTAGACAGGGGTGCGGTCACTGAAGCTTTCTTT. The chain joins TRBV5-1 to TRBJ1-1; 8 bases match TRBD1. Trimming took 4 bases from V and 4 from J; bases not matched to a gene: 9. This CDR3 comprises 15 residues. Germline CDR1 and CDR2: SGHRS and YFSETQ.

This sequence joins TRBV13 and TRBJ1-1; D gene unclear. Germline values: CDR1 PRHDT, CDR2 FYEKMQ (reference sequence). V gave up 4 bases and J gave up 1 base, with 13 bases separating them. CDR3 length: 15 amino acids. Here the CDR3 DNA reads TGTGCCAGCAGCTCCGTACCCTATTCGAACACTGAAGCTTTCTTT. As protein: CASSSVPYSNTEAFF.

The chain is built from TRBV27 and TRBJ2-1; maybe TRBD2 (7 bases). The V end was cut by 2 bases, the J end by 3 bases, with 14 bases between. CDR1 MNHEY and CDR2 SMNVEV come from the germline V gene (reference sequence). The CDR3 covers 16 residues. The CDR3 spells CASSLGEGVNYNEQFF. CDR3 DNA sequence: TGTGCCAGCAGTTTAGGGGAGGGGGTAAACTACAATGAGCAGTTCTTC.

With respect to this clone: A junction boundary mismatches the germline segment, possibly from a read error. The chain links TRBV19 to TRBJ2-1; no clear D. Germline CDR1 is LNHDA and CDR2 is SQIVND (reference sequence). The CDR3 sequence is 13 residues long. The CDR3 sequence: CASRPLAYSEQFF. The CDR3 DNA reads TGTGCCAGTAGGCCCCTCGCCTACAGTGAGCAGTTCTTC.

The V gene is TRBV30, the J gene TRBJ1-2, with a possible D match to TRBD1 (5 bases). The V gene lost 2 bases and the J gene lost 2 bases, with 12 bases spanning the gap. The CDR3 runs to 14 residues. Germline V CDR1 and CDR2: GTSNPN, SVGIG (reference sequence). The CDR3, as DNA: TGTGCCTGGAGTCTCCGGCGGGGCAACTATGGCTACACCTTC. Amino acids: CAWSLRRGNYGYTF.

The chain employs TRBV19 and TRBJ2-7; 7 nucleotides match TRBD2. V trimming: 4 bases; J trimming: 6 bases; junction bases outside the gene matches: 12. CDR1 LNHDA and CDR2 SQIVND come from the germline V gene (reference sequence). This CDR3 comprises 15 residues. CDR3 sequence: CASSTLLREPGEQYF. CDR3 DNA: TGTGCCAGTAGTACCCTTTTGCGGGAGCCGGGCGAGCAGTACTTC.

The chain has TRBV28 and TRBJ1-5; a possible D gene is TRBD1 (5 bases). Trimming stripped 7 bases from V and 0 bases from J, with 16 bases between. This CDR3 contains 16 residues. Germline assignment: CDR1 MDHEN and CDR2 SYDVKM. CDR3 nucleotides: TGTGCCAGCACTCATGGGTCTAGGGGTAGCAATCAGCCCCAGCATTTT. Protein sequence: CASTHGSRGSNQPQHF.

The rearrangement links TRBV5-1 to TRBJ1-2; a weak D match, TRBD1 (6 bases). Trimming took 1 base from V and 7 from J, leaving 8 bases between them. The germline CDR1 and CDR2 sequences are SGHRS and YFSETQ. The CDR3 length is 12 residues. The CDR3 reads CASSLSGAGYTF. The CDR3, as DNA: TGCGCCAGCAGCTTGTCAGGGGCTGGCTACACCTTC.

The CDR3 here is CASSFQGNTEAFF. The CDR3 DNA follows: TGTGCCAGCAGCTTTCAGGGGAACACTGAAGCTTTCTTT. This chain uses TRBV5-5 with TRBJ1-1; possible D gene TRBD1, 5 bases. Trimming shortened V by 2 bases and J by 1 base, and 6 bases separated the two germline ends. Germline V gene data show CDR1 as SGHKS and CDR2 as YYEKEE (reference sequence). The CDR3 is made up of 13 amino acids.

The gene calls are TRBV7-2 and TRBJ2-7; 8 bases match TRBD2. With 3 bases clipped from V and 2 bases from J, the junction kept 3 bases outside the gene matches. The CDR3 totals 14 residues. Germline V gene lookup returns CDR1 SGHTA and CDR2 FQGNSA. The DNA for the CDR3 is TGTGCCAGCAGCTTCATCGGGGGGGCCTACGAGCAGTACTTC. Protein product: CASSFIGGAYEQYF.

The chain links TRBV27 to TRBJ1-2; D perhaps matches TRBD1 (5 bases). This CDR3 comprises 12 residues. Germline CDR1 and CDR2: MNHEY and SMNVEV (reference sequence). V dropped 5 bases and J dropped 2 bases, with 6 bases sitting between them. CDR3 amino acids: CASSGGNYGYTF. The CDR3, as DNA: TGTGCCAGCAGTGGGGGGAACTATGGCTACACCTTC.

J is TRBJ1-2 and V is TRBV9, with D possibly being TRBD1 (5 bases). CDR1 is SGDLS and CDR2 is YYNGEE in the germline V gene. The CDR3 runs 12 residues. V was shortened by 1 base and J by 5 bases, with 6 bases between the two germline ends. In DNA form, the CDR3 reads TGTGCCAGCAGCGTACCAGGGTATGGCTACACCTTC. Its protein product is CASSVPGYGYTF.

The chain carries TRBV27 and TRBJ2-3; the match to TRBD2 covers 14 bases. J gave up 3 bases and V 5 bases, and 4 bases lay outside the gene matches. This CDR3 has 16 amino acids. Germline assignment: CDR1 MNHEY and CDR2 SMNVEV (reference sequence). This chain's CDR3 is CASSPRLAGGTDTQYF. CDR3 DNA: TGTGCCAGCAGTCCCCGACTAGCGGGAGGGACAGATACGCAGTATTTT.

The CDR3 region is CASRQGAEKLFF. The CDR3 DNA follows: TGTGCCAGCCGACAGGGGGCGGAAAAACTGTTTTTT. V usage is TRBV6-5 and J usage is TRBJ1-4; 10 bases are a match to TRBD1. CDR3 length equals 12 residues. With 8 bases clipped from V and 8 bases from J, the junction kept 2 bases outside the gene matches. Germline-derived CDR1 and CDR2 are MNHEY and SVGAGI.

This chain joins TRBV7-9 and TRBJ1-2; 7 nucleotides align to TRBD1. V shed 2 bases and J 7 bases; nucleotides not matched to a gene: 16. Germline V gene lookup returns CDR1 SEHNR and CDR2 FQNEAQ (reference sequence). This CDR3 region has 17 residues. The CDR3: CASSLSRDSPSTAGYTF. The CDR3 DNA follows: TGTGCCAGCAGCTTAAGCCGGGACAGCCCCTCTACTGCTGGCTACACCTTC.

The chain employs TRBV29-1 and TRBJ1-2, with D tentatively TRBD1 (6 bases). Trimming left V 2 bases short and J 2 bases short, with 15 bases between. The CDR3 extends over 15 amino acids. Germline-derived CDR1 and CDR2 are SQVTM and ANQGSEA. CDR3 amino acids: CSVESEAQGNYGYTF. The CDR3 coding sequence is TGCAGCGTTGAATCGGAAGCACAGGGAAACTATGGCTACACCTTC.

The chain uses TRBV2 and TRBJ2-5; 8 bases match TRBD1. The V and J ends lost 4 bases and 5 bases, in that order; junction bases with no gene match: 9. CDR1 is SNHLY, CDR2 FYNNEI, per germline. This CDR3 region has 15 residues. As DNA, the CDR3 is TGTGCCAGCAGTGGTACGGACAGGGTCAGGGAGACCCAGTACTTC. It encodes CASSGTDRVRETQYF.

This clone was counted once. This chain links TRBV10-1 with TRBJ1-1; TRBD1 might be the D (6 bases). The V end was cut by 10 bases, the J end by 6 bases, with 9 bases between. CDR1 and CDR2 (germline): WNHNN, SYGVQD (reference sequence). The CDR3 covers 10 residues. CDR3 nucleotide sequence: TGCGCCATCCCAGGGGCTGAAGCTTTCTTT. As protein: CAIPGAEAFF.